The sequence of this T cell receptor beta chain was determined in a study of T cells in Graves' hyperthyroidism and ophthalmopathy. Study-wide background: Specimen type is peripheral blood, collected at initial diagnosis prior to any treatment.

Fresh peripheral blood, about 9.6 ml, yielded the PBMCs. Regarding the study as a whole: Ophthalmopathy and stable hyperthyroidism were told apart by a 13 V-J model.

RNA transcripts served as the template for amplifying TCR beta CDR3 regions. TCR CDR3 regions were first amplified by RT-PCR with HTBI primers. TCRdb ran MiXCR on the multiplex PCR reads and lists one entry per CDR3 protein. The data hold more than 450,000 distinct CDR3 sequences, with nearly 20% observed a single time. On this clonotype: Its antigen is unknown.

Sample: blood. The TCR was taken from a middle-aged man with Graves' ophthalmopathy.

The CDR3 here is CASSGHLEDTQYF. The CDR3 bases are TGTGCCAGCAGTGGACACCTCGAGGATACGCAGTATTTT. The chain is built from TRBV2 and TRBJ2-3; D gene unclear. Deletions cut 4 bases from V and 6 bases from J, with 11 bases between. Germline-derived CDR1 and CDR2 are SNHLY and FYNNEI. This CDR3 comprises 13 residues.